This T cell receptor beta chain was obtained from a study of T cells in Graves' hyperthyroidism and ophthalmopathy. The CDR3 runs to 15 residues. V was pared by 2 bases and J by 6 bases, with 17 bases between. Germline values: CDR1 LNHNV, CDR2 YYDKDF (reference sequence). From RNA transcripts, TCR beta CDR3 regions were amplified. HTBI primers were the set used in a first-round RT-PCR of the TCR CDR3. Each CDR3 protein gets one entry after TCRdb re-called the multiplex PCR reads with MiXCR. The data contain hundreds of thousands of distinct CDR3 sequences, about 45% of them singletons. The study, taken as a whole, reports: Ophthalmopathy was model-predicted a median roughly 6.2 months pre-onset. Most clonotypes expanded in thyroid above 0.001 were likewise present in blood.

Diagnoses used clinical symptoms, serum thyroxine and TRAb, thyroid ultrasound and orbital computed tomography. A note on this clonotype: The antigen remains unidentified.

The V and J genes are TRBV15 and TRBJ2-7; D is possibly TRBD1 (6 bases). The sequencing sample was made of peripheral blood or thyroid tissue (not recorded which). The sequence was collected from a woman between 18 and 29 years old with Graves' hyperthyroidism. The CDR3 loop reads CATSRPKGGTGEQYF. The CDR3 coding sequence is TGTGCCACCAGCAGACCCAAAGGGGGAACCGGCGAGCAGTACTTC.